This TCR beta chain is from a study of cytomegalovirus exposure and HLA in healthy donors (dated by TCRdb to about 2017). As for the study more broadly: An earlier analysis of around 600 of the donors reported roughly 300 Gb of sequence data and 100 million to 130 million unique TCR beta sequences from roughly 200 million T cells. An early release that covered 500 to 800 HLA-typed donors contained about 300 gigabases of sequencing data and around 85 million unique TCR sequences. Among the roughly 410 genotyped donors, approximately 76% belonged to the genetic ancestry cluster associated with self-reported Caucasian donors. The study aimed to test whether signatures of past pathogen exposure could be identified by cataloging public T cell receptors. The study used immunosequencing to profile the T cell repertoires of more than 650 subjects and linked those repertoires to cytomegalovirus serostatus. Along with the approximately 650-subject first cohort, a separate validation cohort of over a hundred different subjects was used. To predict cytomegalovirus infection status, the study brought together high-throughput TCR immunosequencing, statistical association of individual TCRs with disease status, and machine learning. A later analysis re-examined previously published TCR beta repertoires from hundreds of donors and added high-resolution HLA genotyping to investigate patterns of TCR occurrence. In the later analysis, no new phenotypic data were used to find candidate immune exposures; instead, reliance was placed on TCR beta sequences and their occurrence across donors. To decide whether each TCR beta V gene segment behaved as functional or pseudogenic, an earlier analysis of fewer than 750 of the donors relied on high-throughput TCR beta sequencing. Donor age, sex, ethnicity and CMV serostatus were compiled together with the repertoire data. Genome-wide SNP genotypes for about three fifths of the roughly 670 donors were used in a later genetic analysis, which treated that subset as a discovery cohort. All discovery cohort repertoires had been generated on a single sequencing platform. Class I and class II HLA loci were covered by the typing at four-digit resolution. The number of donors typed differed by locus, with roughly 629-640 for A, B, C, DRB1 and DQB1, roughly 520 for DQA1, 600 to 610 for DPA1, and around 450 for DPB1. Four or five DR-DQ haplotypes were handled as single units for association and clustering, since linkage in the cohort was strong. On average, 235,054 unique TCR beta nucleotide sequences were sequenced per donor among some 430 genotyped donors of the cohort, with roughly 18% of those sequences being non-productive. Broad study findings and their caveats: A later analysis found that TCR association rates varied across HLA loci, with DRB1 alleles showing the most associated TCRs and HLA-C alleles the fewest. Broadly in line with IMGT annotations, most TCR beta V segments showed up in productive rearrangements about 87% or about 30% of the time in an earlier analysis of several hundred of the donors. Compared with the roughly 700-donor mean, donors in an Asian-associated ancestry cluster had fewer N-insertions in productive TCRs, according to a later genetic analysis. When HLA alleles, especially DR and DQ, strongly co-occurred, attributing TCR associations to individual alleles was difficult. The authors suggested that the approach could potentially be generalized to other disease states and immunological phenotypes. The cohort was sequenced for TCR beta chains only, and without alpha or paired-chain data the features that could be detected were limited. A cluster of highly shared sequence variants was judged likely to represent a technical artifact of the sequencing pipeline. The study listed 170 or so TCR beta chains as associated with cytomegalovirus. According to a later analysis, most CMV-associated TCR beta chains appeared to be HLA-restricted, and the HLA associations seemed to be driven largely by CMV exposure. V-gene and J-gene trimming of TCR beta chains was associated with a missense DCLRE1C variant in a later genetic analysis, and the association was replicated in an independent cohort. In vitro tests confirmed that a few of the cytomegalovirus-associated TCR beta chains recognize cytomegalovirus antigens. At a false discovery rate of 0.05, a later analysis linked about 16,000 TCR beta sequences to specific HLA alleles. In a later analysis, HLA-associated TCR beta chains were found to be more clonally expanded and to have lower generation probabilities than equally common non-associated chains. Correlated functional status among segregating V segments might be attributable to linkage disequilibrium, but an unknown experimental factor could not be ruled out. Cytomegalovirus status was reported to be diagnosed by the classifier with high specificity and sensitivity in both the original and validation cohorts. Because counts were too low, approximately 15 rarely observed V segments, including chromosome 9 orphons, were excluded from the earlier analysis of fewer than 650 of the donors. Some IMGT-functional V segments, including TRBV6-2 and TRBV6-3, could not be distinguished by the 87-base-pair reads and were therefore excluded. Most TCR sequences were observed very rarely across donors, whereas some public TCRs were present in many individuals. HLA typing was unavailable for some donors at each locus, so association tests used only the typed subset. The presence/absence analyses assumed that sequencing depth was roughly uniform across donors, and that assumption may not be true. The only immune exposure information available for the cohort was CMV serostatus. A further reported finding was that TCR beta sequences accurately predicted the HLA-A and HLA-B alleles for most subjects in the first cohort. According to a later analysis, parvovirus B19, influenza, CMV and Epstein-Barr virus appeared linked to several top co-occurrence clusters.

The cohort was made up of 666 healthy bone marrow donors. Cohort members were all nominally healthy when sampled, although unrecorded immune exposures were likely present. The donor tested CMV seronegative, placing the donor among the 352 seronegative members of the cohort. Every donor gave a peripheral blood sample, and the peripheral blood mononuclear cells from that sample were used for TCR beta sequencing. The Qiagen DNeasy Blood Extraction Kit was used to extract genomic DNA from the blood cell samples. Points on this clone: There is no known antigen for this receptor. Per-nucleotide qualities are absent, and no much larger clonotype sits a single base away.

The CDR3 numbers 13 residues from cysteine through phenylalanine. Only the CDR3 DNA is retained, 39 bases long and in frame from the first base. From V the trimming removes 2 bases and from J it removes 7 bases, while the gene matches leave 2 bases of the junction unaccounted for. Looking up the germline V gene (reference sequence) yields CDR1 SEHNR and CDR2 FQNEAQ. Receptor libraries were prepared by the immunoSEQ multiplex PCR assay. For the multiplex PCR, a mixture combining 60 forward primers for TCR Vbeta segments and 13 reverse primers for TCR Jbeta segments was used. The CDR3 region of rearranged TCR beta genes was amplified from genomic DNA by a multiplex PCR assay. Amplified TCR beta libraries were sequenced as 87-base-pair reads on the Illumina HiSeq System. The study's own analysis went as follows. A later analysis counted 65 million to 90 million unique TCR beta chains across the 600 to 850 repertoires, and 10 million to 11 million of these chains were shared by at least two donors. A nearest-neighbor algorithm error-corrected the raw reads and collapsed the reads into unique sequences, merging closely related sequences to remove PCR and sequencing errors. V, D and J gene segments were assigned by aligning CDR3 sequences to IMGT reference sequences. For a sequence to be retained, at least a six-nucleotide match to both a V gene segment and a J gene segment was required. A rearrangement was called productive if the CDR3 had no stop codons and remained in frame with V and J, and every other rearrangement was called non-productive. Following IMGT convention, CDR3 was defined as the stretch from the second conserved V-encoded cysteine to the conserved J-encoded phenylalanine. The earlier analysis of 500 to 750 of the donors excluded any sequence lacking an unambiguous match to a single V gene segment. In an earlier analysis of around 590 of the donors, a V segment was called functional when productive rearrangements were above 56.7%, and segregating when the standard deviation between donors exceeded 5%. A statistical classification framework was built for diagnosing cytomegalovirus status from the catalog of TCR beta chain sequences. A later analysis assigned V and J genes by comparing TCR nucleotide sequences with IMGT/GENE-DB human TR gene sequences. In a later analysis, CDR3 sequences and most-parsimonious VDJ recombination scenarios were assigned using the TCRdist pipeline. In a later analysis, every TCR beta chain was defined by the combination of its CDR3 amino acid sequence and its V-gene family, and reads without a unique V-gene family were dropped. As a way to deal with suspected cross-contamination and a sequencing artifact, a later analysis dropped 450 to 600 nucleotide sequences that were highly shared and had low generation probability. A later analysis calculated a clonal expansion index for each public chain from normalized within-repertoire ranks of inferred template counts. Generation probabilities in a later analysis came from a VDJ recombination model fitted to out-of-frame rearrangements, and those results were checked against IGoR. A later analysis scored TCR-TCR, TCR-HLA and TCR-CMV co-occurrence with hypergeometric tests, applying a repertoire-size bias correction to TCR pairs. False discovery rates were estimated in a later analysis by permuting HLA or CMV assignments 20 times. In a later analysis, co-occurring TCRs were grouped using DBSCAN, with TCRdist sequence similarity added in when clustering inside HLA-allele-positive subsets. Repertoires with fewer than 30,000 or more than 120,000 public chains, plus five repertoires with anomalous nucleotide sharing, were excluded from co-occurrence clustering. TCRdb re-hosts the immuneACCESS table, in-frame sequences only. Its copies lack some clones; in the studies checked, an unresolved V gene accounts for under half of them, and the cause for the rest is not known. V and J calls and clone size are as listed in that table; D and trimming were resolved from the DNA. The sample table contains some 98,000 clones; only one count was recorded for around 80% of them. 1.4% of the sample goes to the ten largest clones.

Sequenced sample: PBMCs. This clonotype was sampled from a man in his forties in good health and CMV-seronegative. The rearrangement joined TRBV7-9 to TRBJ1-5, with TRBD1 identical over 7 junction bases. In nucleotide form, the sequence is TGTGCCAGCAGCTTACAGGGGGACCAGCCCCAGCATTTT. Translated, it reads CASSLQGDQPQHF.